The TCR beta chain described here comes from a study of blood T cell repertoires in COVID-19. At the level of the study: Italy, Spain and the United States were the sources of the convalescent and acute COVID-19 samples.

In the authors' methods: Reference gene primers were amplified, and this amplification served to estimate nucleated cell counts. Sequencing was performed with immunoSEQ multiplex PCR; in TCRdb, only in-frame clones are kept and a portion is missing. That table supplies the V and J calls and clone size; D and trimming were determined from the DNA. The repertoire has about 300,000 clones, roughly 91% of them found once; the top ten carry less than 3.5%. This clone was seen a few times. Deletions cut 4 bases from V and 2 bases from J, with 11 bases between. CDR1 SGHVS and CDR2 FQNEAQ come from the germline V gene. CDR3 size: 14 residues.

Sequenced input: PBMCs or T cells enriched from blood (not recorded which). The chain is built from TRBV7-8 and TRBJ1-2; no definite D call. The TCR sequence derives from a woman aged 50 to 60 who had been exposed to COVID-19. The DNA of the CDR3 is TGTGCCAGCAGCTGGGGAGTCGAAAACTATGGCTACACCTTC. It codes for CASSWGVENYGYTF.